Detailed here is one TCR beta chain. A read error may produce the germline difference seen at one junction end. The data were produced by immunoSEQ multiplex PCR, yet TCRdb's version contains in-frame clones alone and is incomplete. Among fewer than 120,000 clones listed, roughly four fifths were seen once. CDR1 MDHEN and CDR2 SYDVKM come from the germline V gene. The CDR3 runs to 11 residues. The source of the sample is a study of blood T cell repertoires in COVID-19. The chain couples TRBV28 to TRBJ2-1; D is uncertain. Sequencing was done on a sample of peripheral blood. This clonotype was sampled from a woman aged 55-69 years with acute or convalescent COVID-19. CDR3 region: CASSFNSIVLF. In DNA form, the CDR3 reads TGTGCCAGCAGTTTTAACAGTATTGTTCTCTTC.